Each of the 3 T cell receptor beta chains below was sequenced from the same sample in a study of CD8+ T cells in alopecia areata. Treatment of the sample: oral pan-JAK inhibitor, 5-10 mg twice daily. RNA extraction was followed by reverse transcription into cDNA, which acted as the sequencing template. TCRdb's table, derived via immunoSEQ multiplex PCR, lists solely in-frame clones and lacks some. The table includes 200,000 to 250,000 clones, roughly two fifths detected once. The sample consisted of CD4+ T cells sorted from blood, taken at approximately week 31, from a patient treated with tofacitinib. These receptors were taken from a human donor with alopecia areata.

The chain couples TRBV29-1 to TRBJ2-2, with D hard to call. V was trimmed by 3 bases and J by 6 bases, leaving 11 bases between them. The length of the CDR3 is 13 residues. The germline gives CDR1 SQVTM, CDR2 ANQGSEA. Here the CDR3 reads CSVDSGRAGELFF. In nucleotides, the CDR3 is TGCAGCGTTGACAGTGGACGGGCCGGGGAGCTGTTTTTT.

This sequence joins TRBV4-2 and TRBJ2-1; the D is unclear. Germline lookup yields CDR1 LGHNA and CDR2 YNFKEQ. The CDR3 covers 12 residues. Trimming removed 4 bases at V and 9 bases at J, with 10 bases between. The DNA of the CDR3 is TGTGCCAGCAGCCTAGCCCGTAGTGAGCAGTTCTTC. It encodes CASSLARSEQFF.

The gene calls are TRBV4-1 and TRBJ2-7; 9 bases are shared with TRBD2. V dropped 1 base and J dropped 2; count of bases not matched to a gene: 6. Germline loops: CDR1 MGHRA, CDR2 YSYEKL. The CDR3 length is 16 residues. The CDR3 reads CASSQVIAGGPYEQYF. CDR3 DNA sequence: TGCGCCAGCAGCCAAGTCATCGCGGGAGGGCCCTACGAGCAGTACTTC.